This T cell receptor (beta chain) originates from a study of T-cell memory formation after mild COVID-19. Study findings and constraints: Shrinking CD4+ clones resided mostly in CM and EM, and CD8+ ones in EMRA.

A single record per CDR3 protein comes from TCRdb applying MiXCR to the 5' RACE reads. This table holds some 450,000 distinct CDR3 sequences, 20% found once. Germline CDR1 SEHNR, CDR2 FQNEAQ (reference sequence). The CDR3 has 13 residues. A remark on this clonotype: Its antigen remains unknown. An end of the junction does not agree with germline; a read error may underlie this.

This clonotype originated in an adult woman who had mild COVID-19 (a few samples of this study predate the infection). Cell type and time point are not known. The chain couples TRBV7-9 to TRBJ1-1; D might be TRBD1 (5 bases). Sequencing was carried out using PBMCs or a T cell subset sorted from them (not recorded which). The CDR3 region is CASSLSGNPEAFF. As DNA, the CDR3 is TGTGCCAGCAGCTTATCAGGGAACCCTGAAGCTTTCTTT.